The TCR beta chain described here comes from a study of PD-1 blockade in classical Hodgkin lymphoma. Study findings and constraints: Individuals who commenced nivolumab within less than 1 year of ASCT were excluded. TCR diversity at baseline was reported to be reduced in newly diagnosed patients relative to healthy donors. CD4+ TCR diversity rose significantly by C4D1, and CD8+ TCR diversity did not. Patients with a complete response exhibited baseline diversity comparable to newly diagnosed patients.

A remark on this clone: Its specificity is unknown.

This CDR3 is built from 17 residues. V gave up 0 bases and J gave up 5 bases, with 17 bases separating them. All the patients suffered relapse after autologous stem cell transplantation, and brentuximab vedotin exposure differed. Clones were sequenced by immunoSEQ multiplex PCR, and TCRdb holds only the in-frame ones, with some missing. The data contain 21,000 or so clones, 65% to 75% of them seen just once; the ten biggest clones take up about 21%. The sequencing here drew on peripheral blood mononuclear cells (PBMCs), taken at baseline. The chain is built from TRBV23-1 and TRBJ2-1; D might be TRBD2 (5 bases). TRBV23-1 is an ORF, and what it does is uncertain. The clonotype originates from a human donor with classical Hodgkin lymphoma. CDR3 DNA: TGCGCCAGCAGTCAATCTAGAGGGAGTGGCACACACAATGAGCAGTTCTTC. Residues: CASSQSRGSGTHNEQFF.